The TCR beta chain under discussion was sequenced for a study of cytomegalovirus exposure and HLA in healthy donors. As for the study in general: Within an early data release were around 80 million unique TCRs drawn from HLA-typed donors. General study results and limits: Several of the most significant clusters were apparently associated with common viral pathogens in a later analysis. For TCR beta chains, V- and J-gene trimming was later linked to a missense DCLRE1C variant. Sequencing likely produced, as an artifact, a cluster of highly shared sequence variants.

It was with 60 Vbeta and 13 Jbeta primers that the PCR ran. Profiling relied on immunoSEQ multiplex PCR, and the TCRdb table lists in-frame clones only, not all of them. Among 90,000 to 120,000 clones, 76% were seen once, and the ten largest hold approximately 5%. Germline lookup yields CDR1 PRHDT and CDR2 FYEKMQ (reference sequence). Unmatched junction bases numbered 9, after V lost 4 bases and J lost 8 bases. CDR3 length: 15 amino acids. As to this clone: Its antigen is unknown.

The sequenced sample was PBMCs. The TCR originated in a woman aged 18-29 years in good health and CMV-seropositive. The V call is TRBV13, the J call TRBJ2-2, with TRBD1 identical over 8 bases. The CDR3 nucleotides are TGTGCCAGCAGCTCCGGGACAGGCATCGTAGGGGAGCTGTTTTTT. Protein: CASSSGTGIVGELFF.